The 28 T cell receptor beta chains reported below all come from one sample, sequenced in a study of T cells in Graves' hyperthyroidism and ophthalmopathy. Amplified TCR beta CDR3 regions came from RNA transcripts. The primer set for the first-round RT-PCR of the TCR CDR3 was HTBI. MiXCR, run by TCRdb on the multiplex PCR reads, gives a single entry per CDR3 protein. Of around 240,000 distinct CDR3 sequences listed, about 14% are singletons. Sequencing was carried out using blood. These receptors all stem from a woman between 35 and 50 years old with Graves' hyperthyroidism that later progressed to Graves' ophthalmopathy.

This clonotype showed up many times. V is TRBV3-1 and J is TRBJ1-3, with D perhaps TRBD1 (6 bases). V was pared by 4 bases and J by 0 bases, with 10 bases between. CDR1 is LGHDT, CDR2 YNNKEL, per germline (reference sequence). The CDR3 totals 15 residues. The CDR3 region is CASSLRQDSGNTIYF. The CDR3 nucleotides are TGTGCCAGCAGCCTTCGACAGGACTCTGGAAACACCATATATTTT.

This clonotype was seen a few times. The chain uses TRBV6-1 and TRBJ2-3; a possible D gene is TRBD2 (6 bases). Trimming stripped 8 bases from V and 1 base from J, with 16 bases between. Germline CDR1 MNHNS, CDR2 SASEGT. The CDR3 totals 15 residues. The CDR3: CASRRSREGTDTQYF. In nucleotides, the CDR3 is TGTGCCAGCCGCCGTTCGAGGGAGGGCACAGATACGCAGTATTTT.

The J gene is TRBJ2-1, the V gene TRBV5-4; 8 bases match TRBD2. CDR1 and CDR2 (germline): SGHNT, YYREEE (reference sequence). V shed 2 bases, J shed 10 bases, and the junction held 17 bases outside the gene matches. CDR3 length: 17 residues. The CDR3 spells CASSLNFLAGMGGEQFF. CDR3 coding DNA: TGTGCCAGCAGCTTAAACTTTCTAGCGGGCATGGGGGGAGAGCAGTTCTTC.

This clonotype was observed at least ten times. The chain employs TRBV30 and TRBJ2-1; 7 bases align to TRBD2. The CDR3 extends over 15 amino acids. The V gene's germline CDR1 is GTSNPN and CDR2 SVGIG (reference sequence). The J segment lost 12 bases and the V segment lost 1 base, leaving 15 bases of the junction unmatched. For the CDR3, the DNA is TGTGCCTGGAGTGGAAATCTGCGCACTCCGGGGGGGCAGTTCTTC. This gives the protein CAWSGNLRTPGGQFF.

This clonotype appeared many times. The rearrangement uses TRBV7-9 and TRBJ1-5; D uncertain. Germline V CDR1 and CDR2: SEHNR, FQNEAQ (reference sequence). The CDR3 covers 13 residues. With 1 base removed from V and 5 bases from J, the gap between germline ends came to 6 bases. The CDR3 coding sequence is TGTGCCAGCAGCTTAGGCGGGGATCAGCCCCAGCATTTT. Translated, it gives CASSLGGDQPQHF.

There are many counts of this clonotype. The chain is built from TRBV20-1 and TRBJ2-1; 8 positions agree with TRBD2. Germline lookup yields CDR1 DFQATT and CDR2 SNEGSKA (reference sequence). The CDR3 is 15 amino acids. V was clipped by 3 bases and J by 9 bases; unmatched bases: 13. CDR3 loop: CSASPPGLEVAEQFF. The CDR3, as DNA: TGCAGTGCTAGCCCCCCGGGACTAGAAGTCGCTGAGCAGTTCTTC.

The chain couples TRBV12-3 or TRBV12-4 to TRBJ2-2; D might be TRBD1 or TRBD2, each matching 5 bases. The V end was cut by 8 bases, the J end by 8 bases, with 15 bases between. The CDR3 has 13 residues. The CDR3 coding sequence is TGTGCCAGCGAGGAGAGGGGATCAGGGGAGCTGTTTTTT. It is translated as CASEERGSGELFF.

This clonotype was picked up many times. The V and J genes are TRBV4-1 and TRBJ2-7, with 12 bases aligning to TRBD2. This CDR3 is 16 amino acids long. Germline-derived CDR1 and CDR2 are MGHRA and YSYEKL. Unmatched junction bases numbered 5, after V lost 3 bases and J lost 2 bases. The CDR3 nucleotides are TGCGCCAGCAGCCACCTAGCGGGAGGGTCGGCCTACGAGCAGTACTTC. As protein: CASSHLAGGSAYEQYF.

The CDR3 region has the DNA TGTGCCAGCAGTCCTTCGGAAGGGGAGATCTATTTCATAGGGGCCTACGAGCAGTACTTC. This encodes CASSPSEGEIYFIGAYEQYF. The J gene is TRBJ2-7, the V gene TRBV28, with D possibly being TRBD1 or TRBD2 (5 bases each). The CDR3 sequence is 20 residues long. V lost 5 bases and J lost 2, with 31 bases in between. Germline V gene data show CDR1 as MDHEN and CDR2 as SYDVKM.

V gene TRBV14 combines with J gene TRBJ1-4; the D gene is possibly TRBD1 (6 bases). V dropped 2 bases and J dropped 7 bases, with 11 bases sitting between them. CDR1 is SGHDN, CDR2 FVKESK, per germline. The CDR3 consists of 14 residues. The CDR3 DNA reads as TGTGCCAGCAGCCAACGGACAGCGGGTGAAAAACTGTTTTTT. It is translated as CASSQRTAGEKLFF.

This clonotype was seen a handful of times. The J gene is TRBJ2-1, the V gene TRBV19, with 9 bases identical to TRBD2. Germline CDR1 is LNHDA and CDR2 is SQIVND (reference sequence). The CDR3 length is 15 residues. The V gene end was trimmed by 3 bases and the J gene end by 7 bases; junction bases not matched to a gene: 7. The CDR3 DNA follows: TGTGCCAGTAGTATGGCGGGAGGGCCATTAAATGAGCAGTTCTTC. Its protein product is CASSMAGGPLNEQFF. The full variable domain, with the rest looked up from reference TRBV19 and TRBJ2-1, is DGGITQSPKYLFRKEGQNVTLSCEQNLNHDAMYWYRQDPGQGLRLIYYSQIVNDFQKGDIAEGYSVSREKKESFPLTVTSAQKNPTAFYLCASSMAGGPLNEQFFGPGTRLTVL.

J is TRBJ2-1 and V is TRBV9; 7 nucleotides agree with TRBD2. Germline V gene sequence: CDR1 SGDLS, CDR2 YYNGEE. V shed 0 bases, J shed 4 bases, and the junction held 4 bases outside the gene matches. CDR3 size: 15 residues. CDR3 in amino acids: CASSVDSGRYNEQFF. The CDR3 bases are TGTGCCAGCAGCGTAGATAGCGGGCGATACAATGAGCAGTTCTTC.

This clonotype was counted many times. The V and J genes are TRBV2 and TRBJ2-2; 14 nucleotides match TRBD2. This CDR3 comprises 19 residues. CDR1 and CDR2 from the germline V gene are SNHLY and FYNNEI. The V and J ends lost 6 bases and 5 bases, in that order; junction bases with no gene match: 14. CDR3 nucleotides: TGTGCCAGCAGGCCCCCGGGACTAGCGGGAGTCTTAACGACCGGGGAGCTGTTTTTT. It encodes CASRPPGLAGVLTTGELFF. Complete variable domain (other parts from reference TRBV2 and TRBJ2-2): EPEVTQTPSHQVTQMGQEVILRCVPISNHLYFYWYRQILGQKVEFLVSFYNNEISEKSEIFDDQFSVERPDGSNFTLKIRSTKLEDSAMYFCASRPPGLAGVLTTGELFFGEGSRLTVL.

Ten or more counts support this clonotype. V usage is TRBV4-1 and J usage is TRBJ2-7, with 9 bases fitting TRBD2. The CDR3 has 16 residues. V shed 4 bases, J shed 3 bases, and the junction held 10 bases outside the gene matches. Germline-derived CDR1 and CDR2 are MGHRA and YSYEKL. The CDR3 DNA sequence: TGCGCCAGCAGCCCCGATCCGGGACTAGCTTACTACGAGCAGTACTTC. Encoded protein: CASSPDPGLAYYEQYF.

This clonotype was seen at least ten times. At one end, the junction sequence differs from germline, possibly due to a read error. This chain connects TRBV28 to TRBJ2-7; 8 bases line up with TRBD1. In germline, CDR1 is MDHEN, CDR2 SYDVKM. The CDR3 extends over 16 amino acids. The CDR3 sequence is CASSFPGTGLSYELNF. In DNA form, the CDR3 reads TGTGCCAGCAGTTTCCCCGGGACAGGCCTATCCTACGAGCTCAACTTC.

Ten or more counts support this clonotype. CDR3 sequence (DNA): TGTGCCAGCAGCTTCCTACCCGGGACAGAGGATGAGCAGTTCTTC. Translated: CASSFLPGTEDEQFF. The gene calls are TRBV11-2 and TRBJ2-1; 7 bases map to TRBD1. Germline CDR1 reads SGHAT; CDR2 reads FQNNGV. After removal of 3 bases from V and 8 bases from J, the junction contained 10 bases not matched to a gene. The CDR3 has 15 residues.

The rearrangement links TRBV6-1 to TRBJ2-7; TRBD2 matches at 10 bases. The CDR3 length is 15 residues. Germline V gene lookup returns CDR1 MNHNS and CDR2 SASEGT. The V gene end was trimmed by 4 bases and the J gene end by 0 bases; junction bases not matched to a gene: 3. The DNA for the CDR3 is TGTGCCAGCAGTGCCGGGACTAGCGACTCCTACGAGCAGTACTTC. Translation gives CASSAGTSDSYEQYF.

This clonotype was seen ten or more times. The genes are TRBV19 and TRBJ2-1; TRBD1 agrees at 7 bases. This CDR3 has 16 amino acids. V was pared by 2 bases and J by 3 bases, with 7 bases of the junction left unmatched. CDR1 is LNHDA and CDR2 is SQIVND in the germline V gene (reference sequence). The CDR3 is CASSIMLGQFYNEQFF. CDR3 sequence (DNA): TGTGCCAGTAGTATAATGTTGGGACAGTTCTACAATGAGCAGTTCTTC.

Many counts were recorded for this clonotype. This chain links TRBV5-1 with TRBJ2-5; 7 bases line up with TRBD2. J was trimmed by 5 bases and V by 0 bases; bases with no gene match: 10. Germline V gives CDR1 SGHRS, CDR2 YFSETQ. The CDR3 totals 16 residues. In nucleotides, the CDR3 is TGCGCCAGCAGCTTGGGCCCTCAGCGGGGCGGGGAGACCCAGTACTTC. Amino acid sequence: CASSLGPQRGGETQYF.

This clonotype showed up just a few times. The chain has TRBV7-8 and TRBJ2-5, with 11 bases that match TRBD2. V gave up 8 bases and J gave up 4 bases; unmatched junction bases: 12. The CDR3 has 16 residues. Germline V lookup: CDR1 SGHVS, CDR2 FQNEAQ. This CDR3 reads CASGGLAGGVIETQYF. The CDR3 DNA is TGTGCCAGCGGCGGGCTAGCGGGAGGAGTGATAGAGACCCAGTACTTC.

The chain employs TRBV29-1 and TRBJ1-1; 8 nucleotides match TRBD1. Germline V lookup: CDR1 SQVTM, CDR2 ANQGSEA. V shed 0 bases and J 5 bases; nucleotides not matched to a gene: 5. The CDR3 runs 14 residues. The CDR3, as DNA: TGCAGCGTTGAAGAAGGACAGGGAAGGACTGAAGCTTTCTTT. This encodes CSVEEGQGRTEAFF.

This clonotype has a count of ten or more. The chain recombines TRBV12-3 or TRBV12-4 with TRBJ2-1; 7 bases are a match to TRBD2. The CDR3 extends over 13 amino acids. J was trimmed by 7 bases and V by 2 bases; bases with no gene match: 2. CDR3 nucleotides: TGTGCCAGCAGTTTACATAGCGGGAATGAGCAGTTCTTC. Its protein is CASSLHSGNEQFF.

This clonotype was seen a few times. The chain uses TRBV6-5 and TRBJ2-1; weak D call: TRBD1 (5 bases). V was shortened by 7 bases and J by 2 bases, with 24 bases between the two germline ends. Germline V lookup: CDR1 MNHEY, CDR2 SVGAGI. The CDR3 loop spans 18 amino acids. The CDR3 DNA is TGTGCCAGCACTAAGGGGCCGGAACCCTTTGTGGCCTACAATGAGCAGTTCTTC. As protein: CASTKGPEPFVAYNEQFF.

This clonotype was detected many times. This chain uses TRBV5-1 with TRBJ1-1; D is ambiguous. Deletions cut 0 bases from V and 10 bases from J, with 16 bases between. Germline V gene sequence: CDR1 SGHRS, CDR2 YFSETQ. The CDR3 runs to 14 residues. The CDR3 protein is CASSLDTTSLGAFF. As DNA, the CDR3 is TGCGCCAGCAGCTTGGATACGACCAGCCTAGGAGCTTTCTTT. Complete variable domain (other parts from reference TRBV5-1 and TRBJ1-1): KAGVTQTPRYLIKTRGQQVTLSCSPISGHRSVSWYQQTPGQGLQFLFEYFSETQRNKGNFPGRFSGRQFSNSRSEMNVSTLELGDSALYLCASSLDTTSLGAFFGQGTRLTVV.

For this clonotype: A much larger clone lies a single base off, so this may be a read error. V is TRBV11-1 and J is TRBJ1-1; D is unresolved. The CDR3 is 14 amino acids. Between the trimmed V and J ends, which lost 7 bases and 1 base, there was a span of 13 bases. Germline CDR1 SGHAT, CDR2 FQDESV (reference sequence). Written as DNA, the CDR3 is TGTGCCAGCACCTCCGGACGGAAGAACACTGAAGCTTTCTTT. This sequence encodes CASTSGRKNTEAFF.

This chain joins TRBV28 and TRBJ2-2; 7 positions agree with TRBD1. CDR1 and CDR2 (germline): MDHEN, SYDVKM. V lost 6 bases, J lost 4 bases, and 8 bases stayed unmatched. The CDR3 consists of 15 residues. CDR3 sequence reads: CASRQIRDSTGELFF. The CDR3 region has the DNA TGTGCCAGCAGGCAGATCCGGGACAGCACCGGGGAGCTGTTTTTT.

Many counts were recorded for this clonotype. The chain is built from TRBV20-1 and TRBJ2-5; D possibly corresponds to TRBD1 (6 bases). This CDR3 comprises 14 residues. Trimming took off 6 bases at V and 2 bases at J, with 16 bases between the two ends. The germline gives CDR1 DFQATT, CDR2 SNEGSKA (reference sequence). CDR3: CSAPTQDRQETQYF. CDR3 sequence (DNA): TGCAGTGCCCCTACCCAAGACAGGCAAGAGACCCAGTACTTC.

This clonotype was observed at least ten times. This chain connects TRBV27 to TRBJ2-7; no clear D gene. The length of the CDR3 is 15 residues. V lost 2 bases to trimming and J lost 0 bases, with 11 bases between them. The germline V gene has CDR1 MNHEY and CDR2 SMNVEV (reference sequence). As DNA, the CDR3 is TGTGCCAGCAGTTTAGGAGCCTACTCCTCCTACGAGCAGTACTTC. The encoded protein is CASSLGAYSSYEQYF.